Listed here are 27 T cell receptor beta chains from one sample, sequenced in a study of technical replicates of blood from several donors. Produced via immunoSEQ multiplex PCR; TCRdb's table is partial and in-frame only. Among about 88,000 clones, about 90% were seen once, and the ten largest hold under 0.3%. The sample consisted of T cells isolated from PBMCs. These receptors all stem from a human donor in good health.

The V call is TRBV10-1, the J call TRBJ1-2; 8 bases match TRBD1. CDR3 length: 10 amino acids. The germline CDR1 and CDR2 sequences are WNHNN and SYGVQD (reference sequence). V lost 11 bases and J lost 7; bases outside the gene matches: 3. DNA for the CDR3: TGCGCCGGACAGGGCTGTGGCTACACCTTC. As protein: CAGQGCGYTF.

The V gene is TRBV2, the J gene TRBJ2-4, with D hard to call. Germline assignment: CDR1 SNHLY and CDR2 FYNNEI. CDR3 length equals 11 residues. The V end lost 4 bases, the J end lost 7 bases, and 5 bases lay between the germline ends. CDR3 sequence (DNA): TGTGCCAGCAGTGTACTGAACATTCAGTACTTC. It is translated as CASSVLNIQYF.

The rearrangement joins TRBV11-3 to TRBJ2-1, with 7 nucleotides matching TRBD2. This CDR3 has 15 amino acids. The V segment lost 5 bases and the J segment 6 bases; nucleotides outside the gene matches: 10. The V gene's germline CDR1 is SGHNT and CDR2 YENEEA. Here the CDR3 DNA reads TGTGCCAGCAGCCCCCGACTAGCTTACCCCAATGAGCAGTTCTTC. Translation gives CASSPRLAYPNEQFF.

The rearrangement joins TRBV5-6 to TRBJ2-1; D is perhaps TRBD1 (6 bases). The V gene's germline CDR1 is SGHDT and CDR2 YYEEEE. Trimming took off 4 bases at V and 6 bases at J, with 11 bases between the two ends. CDR3 length equals 13 residues. This CDR3 reads CASSTGQTNEQFF. For the CDR3, the DNA is TGTGCCAGCAGCACTGGACAGACCAATGAGCAGTTCTTC. The complete variable domain, with remaining parts taken from reference TRBV5-6 and TRBJ2-1, reads DAGVTQSPTHLIKTRGQQVTLRCSPKSGHDTVSWYQQALGQGPQFIFQYYEEEERQRGNFPDRFSGHQFPNYSSELNVNALLLGDSALYLCASSTGQTNEQFFGPGTRLTVL.

The CDR3 loop is CASSLSLYDEQFF. For the CDR3, the DNA is TGTGCCAGCAGTTTATCCCTGTATGATGAGCAGTTCTTC. The rearrangement joins TRBV28 to TRBJ2-1; no clear D gene. V was pared by 1 base and J by 8 bases, with 9 bases between. This CDR3 is 13 amino acids long. In germline, CDR1 is MDHEN, CDR2 SYDVKM.

The rearrangement uses TRBV6-1 and TRBJ1-3; TRBD1 agrees at 9 bases. The trim removed 4 bases at V and 5 bases at J, leaving 3 bases unmatched. CDR3 length: 14 amino acids. From germline, CDR1 is MNHNS and CDR2 SASEGT. The CDR3 reads CASSAGTGRNTIYF. CDR3 coding DNA: TGTGCCAGCAGTGCCGGGACAGGGAGAAACACCATATATTTT.

This clone showed up just once. This chain links TRBV5-1 with TRBJ2-3, with 14 positions matching TRBD2. CDR1 is SGHRS and CDR2 is YFSETQ in the germline V gene. The CDR3 is made up of 17 amino acids. V trimming: 4 bases; J trimming: 1 base; junction bases outside the gene matches: 5. The CDR3 loop reads CASSPGTSGGRTDTQYF. The CDR3 DNA sequence: TGCGCCAGCAGCCCAGGGACTAGCGGGGGCCGCACAGATACGCAGTATTTT.

The chain has TRBV5-8 and TRBJ2-6; TRBD1 matches at 7 bases. The CDR3 runs 17 residues. Germline loops: CDR1 SGHTS, CDR2 YDEGEE. J lost 1 base, V lost 6 bases, and 10 bases had no gene match. The CDR3 DNA reads as TGTGCCAGCACCCAGGGGGTGGGGGATTCTGGGGCCAACGTCCTGACTTTC. Encoded protein: CASTQGVGDSGANVLTF.

The chain links TRBV6-1 to TRBJ2-7, with TRBD1 as a possible D gene (5 bases). V was clipped by 2 bases and J by 4 bases, with 18 bases between them. This CDR3 is built from 16 residues. Germline V gene data show CDR1 as MNHNS and CDR2 as SASEGT. The chain's CDR3 is CASSELSGLAPYEQYF. For the CDR3, the DNA is TGTGCCAGCAGTGAATTGTCAGGGTTGGCCCCTTACGAGCAGTACTTC.

V is TRBV11-3 and J is TRBJ2-2; 7 bases fit TRBD1. CDR1 SGHNT and CDR2 YENEEA come from the germline V gene. J was trimmed by 6 bases and V by 5 bases; bases with no gene match: 9. The CDR3 has 15 residues. The CDR3 sequence is CASSPARQGSGELFF. DNA of the CDR3: TGTGCCAGCAGCCCGGCAAGACAGGGCTCCGGGGAGCTGTTTTTT.

V is TRBV29-1 and J is TRBJ2-5, with 7 bases that match TRBD1. J lost 4 bases, V lost 6 bases, and 2 bases had no gene match. The germline CDR1 and CDR2 sequences are SQVTM and ANQGSEA. The CDR3 is 11 residues long. CDR3 amino acids: CSVRQGETQYF. CDR3 bases: TGCAGCGTCAGACAGGGAGAGACCCAGTACTTC.

The chain recombines TRBV14 with TRBJ2-1; D gene uncertain. Trimming took 4 bases from V and 4 from J, leaving 2 bases between them. This CDR3 region has 11 residues. The germline gives CDR1 SGHDN, CDR2 FVKESK. As DNA, the CDR3 is TGTGCCAGCAGCCCATACAATGAGCAGTTCTTC. Translating gives CASSPYNEQFF.

The chain carries TRBV4-2 and TRBJ1-2; D is ambiguous. From germline, CDR1 is LGHNA and CDR2 YNFKEQ. Deletions cut 0 bases from V and 4 bases from J, with 12 bases between. This CDR3 is built from 15 residues. CDR3 sequence (DNA): TGTGCCAGCAGCCAAGAACTGGAGGTGGTCTATGGCTACACCTTC. Protein: CASSQELEVVYGYTF.

The chain joins TRBV11-3 to TRBJ2-2; a weak D match, TRBD1 (6 bases). The germline V gene encodes CDR1 SGHNT and CDR2 YENEEA. The CDR3 consists of 17 residues. With 5 bases removed from V and 2 bases from J, the gap between germline ends came to 18 bases. The CDR3 sequence is CASSPLGWDINTGELFF. The CDR3 nucleotides read TGTGCCAGCAGCCCCTTAGGTTGGGACATTAACACCGGGGAGCTGTTTTTT.

The rearrangement links TRBV7-2 to TRBJ1-2; TRBD1 aligns across 10 bases. V gave up 4 bases and J gave up 0 bases; unmatched junction bases: 8. Germline V gives CDR1 SGHTA, CDR2 FQGNSA. The CDR3 covers 17 residues. The CDR3 DNA follows: TGTGCCAGCAGCTCCTTCGACAGGGGGCAAGCTAACTATGGCTACACCTTC. As protein: CASSSFDRGQANYGYTF.

The chain links TRBV28 to TRBJ2-6; 11 nucleotides agree with TRBD1. CDR1 and CDR2 from the germline V gene are MDHEN and SYDVKM. This CDR3 has 20 residues. V shed 5 bases and J 1 base; nucleotides not matched to a gene: 13. The CDR3 DNA follows: TGTGCCAGCAGTCACATAACGGACAGGGGGCTTGCATCTGGGGCCAACGTCCTGACTTTC. It is translated as CASSHITDRGLASGANVLTF.

V gene TRBV11-2 combines with J gene TRBJ2-1, with 9 bases lining up with TRBD2. Germline CDR1 reads SGHAT; CDR2 reads FQNNGV. The CDR3 is 17 residues long. After removal of 0 bases from V and 0 bases from J, the junction contained 3 bases not matched to a gene. CDR3 loop: CASSLEIAGDSYNEQFF. Here the CDR3 DNA reads TGTGCCAGCAGCTTAGAAATAGCGGGAGACTCCTACAATGAGCAGTTCTTC.

The V and J genes are TRBV5-1 and TRBJ1-1; no clear D gene. The CDR3 runs to 16 residues. V was shortened by 3 bases and J by 3 bases, with 18 bases between the two germline ends. Germline V gene sequence: CDR1 SGHRS, CDR2 YFSETQ. The CDR3 region has the DNA TGCGCCAGCAGCTCCCAATTGGGGAGGCCCTACACTGAAGCTTTCTTT. This encodes CASSSQLGRPYTEAFF.

The genes are TRBV19 and TRBJ1-2; D is possibly TRBD1 (6 bases). Trimming took 1 base from V and 8 from J, leaving 11 bases between them. The germline V gene encodes CDR1 LNHDA and CDR2 SQIVND (reference sequence). The CDR3 length is 13 residues. CDR3 DNA: TGTGCCAGTAGTATAGTGGGGGCGTTGGGCTACACCTTC. Amino acid sequence: CASSIVGALGYTF.

This rearrangement joins TRBV9 to TRBJ2-3; 12 nucleotides agree with TRBD2. From germline, CDR1 is SGDLS and CDR2 YYNGEE. V gave up 0 bases and J gave up 5 bases; unmatched junction bases: 7. The CDR3 has 17 amino acids. CDR3 region: CASSVEPLAGGLDTQYF. The DNA for the CDR3 is TGTGCCAGCAGCGTAGAACCGCTAGCGGGGGGGTTAGATACGCAGTATTTT.

The chain is built from TRBV29-1 and TRBJ1-2, with 7 bases matching TRBD1. Germline-derived CDR1 and CDR2 are SQVTM and ANQGSEA. V shed 4 bases, J shed 3 bases, and the junction held 8 bases outside the gene matches. The CDR3 extends over 14 amino acids. The chain's CDR3 is CSVGGTAQHYGYTF. CDR3 nucleotide sequence: TGCAGCGTTGGTGGGACAGCCCAGCACTATGGCTACACCTTC.

The chain recombines TRBV6-5 with TRBJ2-7; the match to TRBD1 covers 7 bases. The J segment lost 3 bases and the V segment lost 3 bases, leaving 2 bases of the junction unmatched. Germline CDR1 MNHEY, CDR2 SVGAGI. The CDR3 sequence is 13 residues long. Here the CDR3 reads CASSYRTGYEQYF. The CDR3 nucleotides read TGTGCCAGCAGTTATCGGACAGGCTACGAGCAGTACTTC.

V is TRBV11-3 and J is TRBJ2-1; D is undetermined. Germline CDR1 is SGHNT and CDR2 is YENEEA. The CDR3 totals 14 residues. With 2 bases removed from V and 7 bases from J, the gap between germline ends came to 12 bases. The CDR3 spells CASSLSLVDNEQFF. The CDR3, as DNA: TGTGCCAGCAGCTTATCGTTAGTCGATAATGAGCAGTTCTTC. Complete variable domain (other parts from reference TRBV11-3 and TRBJ2-1): EAGVVQSPRYKIIEKKQPVAFWCNPISGHNTLYWYLQNLGQGPELLIRYENEEAVDDSQLPKDRFSAERLKGVDSTLKIQPAELGDSAVYLCASSLSLVDNEQFFGPGTRLTVL.

V usage is TRBV4-2 and J usage is TRBJ1-2; D not resolved. Germline lookup yields CDR1 LGHNA and CDR2 YNFKEQ. V was clipped by 1 base and J by 5 bases, with 14 bases between them. The CDR3 is 15 residues long. CDR3 in amino acids: CASSQAGSAGYGYTF. CDR3 bases: TGTGCCAGCAGCCAAGCCGGTTCGGCAGGATATGGCTACACCTTC.

This rearrangement joins TRBV11-2 to TRBJ1-3; 10 positions match TRBD1. V lost 4 bases and J lost 0; bases outside the gene matches: 6. The germline V gene encodes CDR1 SGHAT and CDR2 FQNNGV. The CDR3 extends over 17 amino acids. The CDR3 sequence: CASSSRQGAVSGNTIYF. CDR3 DNA: TGTGCCAGCAGCTCCCGACAGGGGGCCGTCTCTGGAAACACCATATATTTT. The full variable domain, rest sourced from reference TRBV11-2 and TRBJ1-3, is EAGVAQSPRYKIIEKRQSVAFWCNPISGHATLYWYQQILGQGPKLLIQFQNNGVVDDSQLPKDRFSAERLKGVDSTLKIQPAKLEDSAVYLCASSSRQGAVSGNTIYFGEGSWLTVV.

The chain joins TRBV5-8 to TRBJ1-2, with D possibly TRBD1 on 6 matching bases. V lost 4 bases and J lost 7, with 17 bases in between. The germline CDR1 and CDR2 sequences are SGHTS and YDEGEE. The CDR3 consists of 14 residues. The CDR3: CASSHGQRAGGYTF. Written as DNA, the CDR3 is TGTGCCAGCAGCCACGGACAGAGGGCGGGTGGCTACACCTTC.

This clone has only one observation. The CDR3 spells CATSRGLAGFTDTQYF. The CDR3 DNA reads TGTGCCACCTCAAGGGGGCTAGCGGGATTCACAGATACGCAGTATTTT. The chain carries TRBV25-1 and TRBJ2-3, with TRBD2 identical over 9 bases. V was clipped by 10 bases and J by 2 bases; unmatched bases: 13. Germline V gene data show CDR1 as MGHDK and CDR2 as SYGVNS. The CDR3 is 16 amino acids.